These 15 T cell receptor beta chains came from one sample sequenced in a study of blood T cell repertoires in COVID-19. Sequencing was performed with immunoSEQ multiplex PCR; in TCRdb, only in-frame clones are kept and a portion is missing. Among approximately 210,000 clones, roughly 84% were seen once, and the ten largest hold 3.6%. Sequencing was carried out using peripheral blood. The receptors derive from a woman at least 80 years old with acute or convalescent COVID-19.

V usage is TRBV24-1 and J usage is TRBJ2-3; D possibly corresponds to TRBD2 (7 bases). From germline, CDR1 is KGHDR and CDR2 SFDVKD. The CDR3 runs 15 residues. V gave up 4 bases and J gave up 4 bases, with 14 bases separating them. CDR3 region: CATSEGGQKADTQYF. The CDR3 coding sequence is TGTGCCACCAGTGAGGGGGGGCAAAAGGCAGATACGCAGTATTTT.

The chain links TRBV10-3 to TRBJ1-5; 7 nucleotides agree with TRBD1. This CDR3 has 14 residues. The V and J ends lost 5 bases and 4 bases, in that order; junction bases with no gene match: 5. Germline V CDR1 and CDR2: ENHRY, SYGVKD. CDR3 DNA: TGTGCCATCAGTCAGACAGGGAATAATCAGCCCCAGCATTTT. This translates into CAISQTGNNQPQHF.

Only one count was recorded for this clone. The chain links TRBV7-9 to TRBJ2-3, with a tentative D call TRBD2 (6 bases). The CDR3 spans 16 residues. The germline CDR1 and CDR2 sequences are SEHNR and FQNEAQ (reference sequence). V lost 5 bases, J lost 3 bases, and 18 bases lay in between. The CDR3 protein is CASSRWGSGETDTQYF. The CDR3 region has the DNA TGTGCCAGCAGCCGCTGGGGGTCGGGGGAGACAGATACGCAGTATTTT.

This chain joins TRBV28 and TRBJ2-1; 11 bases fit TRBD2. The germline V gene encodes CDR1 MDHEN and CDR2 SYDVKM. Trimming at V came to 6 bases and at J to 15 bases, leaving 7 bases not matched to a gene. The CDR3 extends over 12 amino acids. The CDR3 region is CASRTSGATGFF. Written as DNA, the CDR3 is TGTGCCAGCAGGACTAGCGGGGCAACGGGGTTCTTC.

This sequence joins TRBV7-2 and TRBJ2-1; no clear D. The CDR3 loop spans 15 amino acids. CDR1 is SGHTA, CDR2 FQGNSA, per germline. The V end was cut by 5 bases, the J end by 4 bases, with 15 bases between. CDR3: CASSLLGSAYNEQFF. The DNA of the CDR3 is TGTGCCAGCAGCCTCCTCGGGTCAGCATACAATGAGCAGTTCTTC.

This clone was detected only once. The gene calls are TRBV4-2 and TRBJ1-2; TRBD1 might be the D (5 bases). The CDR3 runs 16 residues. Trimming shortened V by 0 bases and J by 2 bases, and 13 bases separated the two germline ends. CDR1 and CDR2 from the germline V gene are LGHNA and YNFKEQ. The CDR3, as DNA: TGTGCCAGCAGCCAAGATTGGGGCAGGGTGAACTATGGCTACACCTTC. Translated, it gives CASSQDWGRVNYGYTF.

The CDR3 nucleotides read TGTGCCAGTTCCTGGACAGGGAAAGTTGAAAAACTGTTTTTT. Protein sequence: CASSWTGKVEKLFF. V gene TRBV19 combines with J gene TRBJ1-4, with TRBD1 matching over 8 bases. This CDR3 spans 14 amino acids. CDR1 and CDR2 from the germline V gene are LNHDA and SQIVND (reference sequence). V was clipped by 8 bases and J by 7 bases; unmatched bases: 9.

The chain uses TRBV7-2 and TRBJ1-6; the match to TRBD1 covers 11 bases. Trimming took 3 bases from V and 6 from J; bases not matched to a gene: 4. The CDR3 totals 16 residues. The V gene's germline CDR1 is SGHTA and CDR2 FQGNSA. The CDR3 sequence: CASSFRTGGPNSPLHF. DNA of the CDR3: TGTGCCAGCAGCTTCCGGACAGGGGGCCCTAATTCACCCCTCCACTTT.

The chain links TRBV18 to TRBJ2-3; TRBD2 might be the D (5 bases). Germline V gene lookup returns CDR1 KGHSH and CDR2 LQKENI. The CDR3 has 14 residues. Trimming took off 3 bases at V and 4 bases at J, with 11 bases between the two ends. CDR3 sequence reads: CASSPGFGADTQYF. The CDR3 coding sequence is TGTGCCAGCTCACCGGGTTTCGGGGCAGATACGCAGTATTTT.

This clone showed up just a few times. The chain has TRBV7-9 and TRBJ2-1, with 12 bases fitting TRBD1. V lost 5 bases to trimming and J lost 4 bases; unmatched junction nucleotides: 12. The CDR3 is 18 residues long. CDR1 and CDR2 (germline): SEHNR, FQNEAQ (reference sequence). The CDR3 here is CASSPGTGGRNLYNEQFF. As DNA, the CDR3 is TGTGCCAGCAGCCCCGGGACAGGGGGCCGAAACTTATACAATGAGCAGTTCTTC.

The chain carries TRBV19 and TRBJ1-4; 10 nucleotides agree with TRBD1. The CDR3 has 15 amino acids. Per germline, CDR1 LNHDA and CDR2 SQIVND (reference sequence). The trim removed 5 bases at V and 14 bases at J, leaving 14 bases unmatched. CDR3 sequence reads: CASSASRDRGTRLFF. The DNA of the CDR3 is TGTGCCAGTAGTGCGTCCCGGGACAGGGGAACAAGGCTGTTTTTT.

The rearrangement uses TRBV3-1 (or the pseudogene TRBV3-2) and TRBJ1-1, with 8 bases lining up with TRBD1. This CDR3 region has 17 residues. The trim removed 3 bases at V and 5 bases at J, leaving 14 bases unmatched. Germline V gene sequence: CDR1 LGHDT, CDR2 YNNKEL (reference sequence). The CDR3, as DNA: TGTGCCAGCAGCCAGTCTTCCGCAGGGGGCGGGAAGACTGAAGCTTTCTTT. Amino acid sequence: CASSQSSAGGGKTEAFF.

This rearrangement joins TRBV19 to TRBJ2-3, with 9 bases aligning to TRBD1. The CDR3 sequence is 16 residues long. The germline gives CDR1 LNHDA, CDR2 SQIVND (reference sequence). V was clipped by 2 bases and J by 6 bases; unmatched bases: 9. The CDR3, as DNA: TGTGCCAGTAGTATAACCCCAGGACAGGGGACGGATACGCAGTATTTT. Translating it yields CASSITPGQGTDTQYF.

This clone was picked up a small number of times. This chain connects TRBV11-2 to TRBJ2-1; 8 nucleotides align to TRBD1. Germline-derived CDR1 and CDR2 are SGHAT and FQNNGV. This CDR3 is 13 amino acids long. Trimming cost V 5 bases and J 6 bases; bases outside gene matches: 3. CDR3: CASSRQGINEQFF. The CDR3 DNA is TGTGCCAGCAGCCGACAGGGGATCAATGAGCAGTTCTTC.

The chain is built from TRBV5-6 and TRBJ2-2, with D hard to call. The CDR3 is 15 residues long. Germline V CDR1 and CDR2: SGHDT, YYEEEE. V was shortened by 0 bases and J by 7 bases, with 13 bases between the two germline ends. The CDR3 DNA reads TGTGCCAGCAGCTTGGCCGTTGCAGGTCTCGGGGAGCTGTTTTTT. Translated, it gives CASSLAVAGLGELFF.